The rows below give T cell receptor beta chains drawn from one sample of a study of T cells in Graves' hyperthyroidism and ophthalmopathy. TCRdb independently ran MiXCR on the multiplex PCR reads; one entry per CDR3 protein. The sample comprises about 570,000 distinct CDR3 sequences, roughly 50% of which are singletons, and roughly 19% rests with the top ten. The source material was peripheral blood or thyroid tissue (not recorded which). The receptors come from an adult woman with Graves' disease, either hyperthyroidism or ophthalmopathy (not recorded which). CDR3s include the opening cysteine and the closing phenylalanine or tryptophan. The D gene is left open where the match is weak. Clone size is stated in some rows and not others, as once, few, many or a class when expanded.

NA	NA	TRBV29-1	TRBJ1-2	TGCAGCGTCGTGACAGCACCCTATGGCTACACCTTC	CSVVTAPYGYTF
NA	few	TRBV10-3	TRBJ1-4	TGTGCCACTACCGGAAGCAGGGACCTATTAGATGAAAAACTGTTTTTT	CATTGSRDLLDEKLFF
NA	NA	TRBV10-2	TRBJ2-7	TGCGCCAGCAGTGAGTACGGGATCCAGCTATCCTACGAGCAGTACTTC	CASSEYGIQLSYEQYF
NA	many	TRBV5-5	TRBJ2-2	TGTGCCAGCAGCTTGGTCCCGAGTGGCGGGGAGCTGTTTTTT	CASSLVPSGGELFF
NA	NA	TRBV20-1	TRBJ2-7	TGCAGTGCTAGAGGTCGAGGTCGGTACGAGCAGTACTTC	CSARGRGRYEQYF
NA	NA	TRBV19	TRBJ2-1	TGTGCCAGTAGTAGAGCCTCCCTACTAGGGCAGTTCTTC	CASSRASLLGQFF
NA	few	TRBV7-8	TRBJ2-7	TGTGCCAGCAGCTGGACAGTGGCCGAGCAGTACTTC	CASSWTVAEQYF
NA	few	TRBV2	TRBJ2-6	TGTGCCAGCAAACAGGTAGTCGGGGCCAACGTCCTGACTTTC	CASKQVVGANVLTF
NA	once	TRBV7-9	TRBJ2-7	TGTGCCAGCAGCTTACTGGGTGTAGCGAGCGAGCAGTTTGATCAAGACTTC	CASSLLGVASEQFDQDF
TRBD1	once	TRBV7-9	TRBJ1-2	TGTGCCAGCAGCCCCGGACAGGGCTTCGGCTACACCTTC	CASSPGQGFGYTF
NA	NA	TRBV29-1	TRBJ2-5	TGCAGCGTGTGGACTCTTACCGGGGAGACCCAGTACTTC	CSVWTLTGETQYF
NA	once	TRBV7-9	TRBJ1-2	TGTGCCAGCAGCCTCGGGAGGTTGGGGTTCTCTAACTATGGCTACACCTTC	CASSLGRLGFSNYGYTF
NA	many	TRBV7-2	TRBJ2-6	TGTGCCAGCAGCTTAGGGTGGGTCTCCGTTCTCTCTGGGGCCAACGTCCTGACTTTC	CASSLGWVSVLSGANVLTF
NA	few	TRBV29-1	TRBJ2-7	TGCAGCGTTGGTGCGCCAGGCTACGAGCAGTACTTC	CSVGAPGYEQYF
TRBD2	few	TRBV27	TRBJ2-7	TGTGCCAGCAGTTCAATAGCGGGAGGGCGCCTCGAGCAGTACTTC	CASSSIAGGRLEQYF
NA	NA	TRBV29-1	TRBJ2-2	TGCAGCGTTGGATGGACGGGACAAGGCGGGGAGCTGTTTTTT	CSVGWTGQGGELFF
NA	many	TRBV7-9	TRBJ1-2	TGTGCCAGCAGCTCTAACAGCTATGGCTACACCTTC	CASSSNSYGYTF
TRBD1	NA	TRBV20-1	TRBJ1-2	TGCAGTGCTAGGAGACAGGGGGTTCTCTATGGCTACACCTTC	CSARRQGVLYGYTF
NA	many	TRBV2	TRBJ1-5	TGTGCCAGCAGTGAGTCAGGGCCCCTGGGTCAGCCCCAGCATTTT	CASSESGPLGQPQHF
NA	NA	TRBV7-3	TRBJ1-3	TGTGCCAGCAGCTTAAACCCGGGCGGATATAGATATTTT	CASSLNPGGYRYF
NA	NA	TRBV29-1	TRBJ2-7	TGCGGAGGGGGGAGTTACTACGAGCAGTACTTC	CGGGSYYEQYF
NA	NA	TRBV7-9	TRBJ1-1	TGTACCAGCAGCCCCCAGCGGAACACTGAAGCTTTCTTT	CTSSPQRNTEAFF
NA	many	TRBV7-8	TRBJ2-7	TGTGCCAGCAGCTGGGTGGGCTTGCTGTGGGAGCAGTACTTC	CASSWVGLLWEQYF
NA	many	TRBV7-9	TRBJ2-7	TGTGCCAGCAGCGGGAACTATCACCGCGGGCAGTACTTC	CASSGNYHRGQYF
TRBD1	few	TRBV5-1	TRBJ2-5	TGCGCCAGCAGCTTGGGGGGACAGTCCCAAGAGGCCCAGTACTTC	CASSLGGQSQEAQYF
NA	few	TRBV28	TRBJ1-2	TGTGCCAGCAGTCGAACAGGGAACCTTAACTATGGCTACACCTTC	CASSRTGNLNYGYTF
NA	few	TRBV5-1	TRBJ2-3	TGCACCAGCAGCCAGACCCCGAGCACAGATACGCAGTATTTT	CTSSQTPSTDTQYF
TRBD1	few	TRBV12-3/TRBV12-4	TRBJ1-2	TGTGCCAGCAGTTGGCCGGGACAGATCTATGGCTACACCTTC	CASSWPGQIYGYTF
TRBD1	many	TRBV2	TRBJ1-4	TGTGCCAGCAGTGAAGCTACAGGGGTAACACTGTTTTTT	CASSEATGVTLFF
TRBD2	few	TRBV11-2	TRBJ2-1	TGTGCCAGCAGCCGACTAGCGGGAGTGGATGAGCAGTTCTTC	CASSRLAGVDEQFF
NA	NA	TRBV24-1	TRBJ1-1	TGTGCCACCAGTGACCGGGACACTGAAGCTTTCTTT	CATSDRDTEAFF
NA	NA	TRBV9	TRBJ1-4	TGTGCCAGCATGGTAGGAGTATATAATGGTGTGGGTGAAAAACTGTTTTTT	CASMVGVYNGVGEKLFF
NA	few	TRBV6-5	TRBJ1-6	TGTGCCATCAGGAGGACAGACTCTAATTCACCCCTCCACTTT	CAIRRTDSNSPLHF
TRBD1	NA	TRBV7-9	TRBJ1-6	TGTGCCAGCAGCTCAAGCGGACAGGGCGGATCACCCCTCCACTTT	CASSSSGQGGSPLHF
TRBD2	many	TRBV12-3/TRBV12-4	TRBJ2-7	TGTGCCAGCAGCTCATTACTAGCGGGAGGAAAAAACGAGCAGTACTTC	CASSSLLAGGKNEQYF
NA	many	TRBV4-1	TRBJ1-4	TGCGCCAGCAGTCAAGACCGGGGAGGAGGAGAAAAACTGTTTTTT	CASSQDRGGGEKLFF
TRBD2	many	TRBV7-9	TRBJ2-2	TGTGCCAGCAGCTCTTGGACTAGCGGGAAAGCCGGGGAGCTGTTTTTT	CASSSWTSGKAGELFF
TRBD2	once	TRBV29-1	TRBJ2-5	TGCAGCGTTGGGCCTGGGGGGGTAGAGACCCAGTACTTC	CSVGPGGVETQYF
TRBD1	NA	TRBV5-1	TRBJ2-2	TGCGCCAGCAGCTCACGGACAGGGGAAAATCCCGGGGAGCTGTTTTTT	CASSSRTGENPGELFF
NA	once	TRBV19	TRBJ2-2	TGTGCCAGTAGTACGGAATATCCGGGGACCGGGGAGCTGTTTTTT	CASSTEYPGTGELFF
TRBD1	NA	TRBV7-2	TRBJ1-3	TGTGCCAGCAGCTTAAGACAGGGGACGGGGGGAGACACCATATATTTT	CASSLRQGTGGDTIYF
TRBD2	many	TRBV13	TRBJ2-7	TGTGCCAGCAGCTGGACTAGCGGGATTGAGCAGTACTTC	CASSWTSGIEQYF
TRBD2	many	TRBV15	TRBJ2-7	TGTGCCACCAGCAGATTCTTCCTTTGGAGGGCCCTAGAGGCGGGAGAGGGCGAGCAGTACTTC	CATSRFFLWRALEAGEGEQYF
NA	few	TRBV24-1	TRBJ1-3	TGTGCCACCAGTGATCCCAGGGGAGGCGGAAACACCATATATTTT	CATSDPRGGGNTIYF
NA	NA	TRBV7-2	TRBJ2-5	TGTGCCAGCAGTTTACCGGCAGAGACCCAGTACTTC	CASSLPAETQYF
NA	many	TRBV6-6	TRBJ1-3	TGTGCCAGCAGTCTTGACGGATTCTCTGGAAACACCATATATTTT	CASSLDGFSGNTIYF
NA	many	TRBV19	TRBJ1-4	TGTGCCAGTAGCCAGACAGTCACGGGAGAAAAACTGTTTTTT	CASSQTVTGEKLFF
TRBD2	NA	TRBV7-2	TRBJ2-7	TGTGCCAGCAGCTCCTGGGAGGGAGGCTCCTACGAGCAGTACTTC	CASSSWEGGSYEQYF
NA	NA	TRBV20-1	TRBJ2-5	TGCAGTGCTAGCACAGGGCGAGAGACCCAGTACTTC	CSASTGRETQYF
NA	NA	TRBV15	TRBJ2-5	TGTGCCACCAGCAGGGGTGGACAGATGGGTCCGGGGACCCAGTACTTC	CATSRGGQMGPGTQYF
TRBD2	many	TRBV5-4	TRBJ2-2	TGTGCCAGCAGCCCGGGACTAGCGGGAGTCGTCGGGGAGCTGTTTTTT	CASSPGLAGVVGELFF
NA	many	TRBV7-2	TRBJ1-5	TGTGCCAGCAGCTTGACCCAAGGGTACGGTCAGCCCCAGCATTTT	CASSLTQGYGQPQHF